This T cell receptor (beta chain) was identified in a study of cytomegalovirus exposure and HLA in healthy donors. This CDR3 region has 14 residues. CDR1 and CDR2 from the germline V gene are MDHEN and SYDVKM. PCR amplification relied on 60 Vbeta primers (plus 13 Jbeta primers). The protocol was immunoSEQ multiplex PCR, while the TCRdb copy is restricted to in-frame clones and leaves out a portion. The profile covers approximately 110,000 clones, with 55% to 70% appearing a single time and about 2.2% taken by the ten largest. Turning to this clone: At one boundary the junction diverges from the germline segment, which might be a read error.

The chain has TRBV28 and TRBJ1-2, with unresolved D. The clonotype was recovered from a woman in her 30s in good health and CMV-seronegative. Sequenced input: PBMCs. In DNA, the CDR3 is TGTGCCGGCAGCCTCTCCCGGCGGAACTATGGCTACACCTTC. Protein: CAGSLSRRNYGYTF.